This is a list of T cell receptor beta chains from one sample in a study of early T cells in non-severe SARS-CoV-2 infection. TCRdb used MiXCR to reprocess the 5' RACE reads, holding one entry per CDR3 protein. The sample yields fewer than 50,000 distinct CDR3 sequences, about 4% seen once. The sample taken for sequencing was whole blood. These receptors all stem from an adult who was a healthcare worker with PCR-confirmed SARS-CoV-2 infection or an uninfected control (not recorded which). The conserved cysteine and the conserved F or W are not part of the CDR3 here. The D gene is left open where the match is weak.

>TRBD2|TRBJ2-3|TRBV25-1
ASSEAGEGTDTQY
>-|TRBJ2-1|TRBV16
ASSQFPSGIGNEQF
>TRBD2|TRBJ2-7|TRBV29-1
SVMRAGGAYEQY
>TRBD1|TRBJ1-1|TRBV10-2
ASSRKMGQGRTEAF
>TRBD2|TRBJ2-1|TRBV12-3/TRBV12-4
ASSLVLAGYNEQF
>TRBD2|TRBJ2-1|TRBV12-3/TRBV12-4
ATKTSGGANLYNEQF
>TRBD2|TRBJ2-5|TRBV5-1
ASSLILAAEETQY
>-|TRBJ1-4|TRBV6-2/TRBV6-3
ASSYSRSNEKLF
>-|TRBJ1-2|TRBV14
ASSPTVYYGYT
>-|TRBJ2-3|TRBV7-9
ASSLGAVGGGTDTQY
>-|TRBJ2-3|TRBV6-5
ASSYSRRGLDTQY
>TRBD2|TRBJ2-3|TRBV19
ASSIDHASGRGDTQY
>-|TRBJ2-7|TRBV7-9
ASSLNQGVDEQY
>-|TRBJ1-1|TRBV27
ASTTWGFGNTEAF
>-|TRBJ1-2|TRBV29-1
SVEDQVYYGYT
>TRBD1|TRBJ1-6|TRBV11-2
ASSQMGQGAHNSPLH
>-|TRBJ2-7|TRBV15
ATSRDWGRVDYEQY
>-|TRBJ2-3|TRBV5-1
ASSILGSLTDTQY
>TRBD2|TRBJ2-2|TRBV6-2/TRBV6-3
ASSGLAGGPSGELF
>-|TRBJ2-7|TRBV7-6
ASSPTDSYEQY
>-|TRBJ2-7|TRBV12-2
ASRLATGGSYEQY
>TRBD2|TRBJ2-1|TRBV5-1
ASSFTSGSINEQF